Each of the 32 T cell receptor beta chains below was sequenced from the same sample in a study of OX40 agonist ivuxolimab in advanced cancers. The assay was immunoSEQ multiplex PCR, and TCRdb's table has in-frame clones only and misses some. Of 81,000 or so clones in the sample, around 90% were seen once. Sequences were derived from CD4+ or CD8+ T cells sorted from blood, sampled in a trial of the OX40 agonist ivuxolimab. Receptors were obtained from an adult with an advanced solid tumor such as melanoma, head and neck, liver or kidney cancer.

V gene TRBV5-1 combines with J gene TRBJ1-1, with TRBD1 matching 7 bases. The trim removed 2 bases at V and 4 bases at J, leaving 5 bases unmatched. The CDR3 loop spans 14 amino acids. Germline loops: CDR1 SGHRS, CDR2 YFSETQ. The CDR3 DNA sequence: TGCGCCAGCAGCTTAGGGCCAGGGGGCACTGAAGCTTTCTTT. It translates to CASSLGPGGTEAFF.

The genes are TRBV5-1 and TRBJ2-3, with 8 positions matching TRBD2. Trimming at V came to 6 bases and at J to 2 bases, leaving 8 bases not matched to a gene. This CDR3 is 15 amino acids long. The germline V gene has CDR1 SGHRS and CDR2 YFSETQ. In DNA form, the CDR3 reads TGCGCCAGCACTACCGGGGGGGATTTCACAGATACGCAGTATTTT. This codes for CASTTGGDFTDTQYF.

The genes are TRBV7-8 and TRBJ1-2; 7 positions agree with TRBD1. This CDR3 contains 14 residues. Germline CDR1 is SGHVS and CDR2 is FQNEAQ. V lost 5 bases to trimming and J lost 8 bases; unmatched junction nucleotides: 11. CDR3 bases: TGTGCCAGCAGCGGCTGGGACAGCAGGGACGGCTACACCTTC. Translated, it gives CASSGWDSRDGYTF.

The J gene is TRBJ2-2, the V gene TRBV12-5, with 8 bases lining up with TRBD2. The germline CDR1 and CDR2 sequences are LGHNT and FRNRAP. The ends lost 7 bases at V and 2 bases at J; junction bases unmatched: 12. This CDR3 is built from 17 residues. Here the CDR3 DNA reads TGTGCTAGTGTTGGGACTAGTGGGGGGTATAACACCGGGGAGCTGTTTTTT. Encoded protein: CASVGTSGGYNTGELFF.

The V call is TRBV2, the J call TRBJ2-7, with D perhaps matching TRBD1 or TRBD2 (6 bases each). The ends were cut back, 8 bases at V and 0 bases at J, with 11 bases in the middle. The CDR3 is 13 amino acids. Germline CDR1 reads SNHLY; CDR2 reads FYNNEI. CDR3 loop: CASARGPSYEQYF. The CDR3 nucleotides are TGTGCCAGCGCCCGGGGGCCCTCCTACGAGCAGTACTTC.

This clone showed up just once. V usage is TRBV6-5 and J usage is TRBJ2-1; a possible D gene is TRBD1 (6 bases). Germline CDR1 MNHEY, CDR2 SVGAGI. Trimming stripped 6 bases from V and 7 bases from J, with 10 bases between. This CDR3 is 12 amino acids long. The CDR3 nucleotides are TGTGCCAGCAGGCAAGGGGGAAATGAGCAGTTCTTC. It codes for CASRQGGNEQFF.

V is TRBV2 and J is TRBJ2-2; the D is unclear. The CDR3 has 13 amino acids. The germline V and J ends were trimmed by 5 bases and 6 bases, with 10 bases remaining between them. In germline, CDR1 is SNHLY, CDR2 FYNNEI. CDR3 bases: TGTGCCAGCAGTCAAAACGCTCCCGGGGAGCTGTTTTTT. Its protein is CASSQNAPGELFF. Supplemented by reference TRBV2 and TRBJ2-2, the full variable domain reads EPEVTQTPSHQVTQMGQEVILRCVPISNHLYFYWYRQILGQKVEFLVSFYNNEISEKSEIFDDQFSVERPDGSNFTLKIRSTKLEDSAMYFCASSQNAPGELFFGEGSRLTVL.

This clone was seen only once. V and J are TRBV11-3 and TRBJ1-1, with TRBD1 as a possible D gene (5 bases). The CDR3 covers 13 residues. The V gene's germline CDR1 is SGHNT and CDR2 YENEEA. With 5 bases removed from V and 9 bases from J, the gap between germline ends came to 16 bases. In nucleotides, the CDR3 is TGTGCCAGCAGCCCTGGGGGTAATCCGAAAGCTTTCTTT. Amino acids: CASSPGGNPKAFF.

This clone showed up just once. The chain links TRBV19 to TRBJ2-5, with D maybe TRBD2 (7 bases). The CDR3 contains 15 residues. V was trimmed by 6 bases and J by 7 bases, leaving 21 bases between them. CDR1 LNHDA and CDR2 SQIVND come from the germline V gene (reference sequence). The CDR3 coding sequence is TGTGCCAGTAGGACCACGGGCGGGGGCCCTTGGACCCAGTACTTC. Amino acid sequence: CASRTTGGGPWTQYF. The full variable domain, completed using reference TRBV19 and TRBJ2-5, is DGGITQSPKYLFRKEGQNVTLSCEQNLNHDAMYWYRQDPGQGLRLIYYSQIVNDFQKGDIAEGYSVSREKKESFPLTVTSAQKNPTAFYLCASRTTGGGPWTQYFGPGTRLLVL.

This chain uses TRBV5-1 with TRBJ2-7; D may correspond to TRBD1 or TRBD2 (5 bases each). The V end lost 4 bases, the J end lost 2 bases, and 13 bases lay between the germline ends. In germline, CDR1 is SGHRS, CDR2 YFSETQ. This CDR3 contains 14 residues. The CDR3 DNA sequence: TGCGCCAGCAGCCTTCGGGGCAGAACCTACGAGCAGTACTTC. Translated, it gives CASSLRGRTYEQYF.

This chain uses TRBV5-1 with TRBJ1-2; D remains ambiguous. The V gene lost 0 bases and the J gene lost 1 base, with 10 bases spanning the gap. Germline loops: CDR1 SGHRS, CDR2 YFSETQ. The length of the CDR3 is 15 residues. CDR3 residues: CASSLDPGFNYGYTF. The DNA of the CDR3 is TGCGCCAGCAGCTTGGATCCGGGCTTTAACTATGGCTACACCTTC.

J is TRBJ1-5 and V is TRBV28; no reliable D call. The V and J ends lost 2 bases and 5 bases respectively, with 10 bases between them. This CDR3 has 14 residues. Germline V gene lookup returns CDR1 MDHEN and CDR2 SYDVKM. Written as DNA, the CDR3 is TGTGCCAGCAGTTTAAGACCCAGCTATCAGCCCCAGCATTTT. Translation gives CASSLRPSYQPQHF. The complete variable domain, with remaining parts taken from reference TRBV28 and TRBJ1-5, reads DVKVTQSSRYLVKRTGEKVFLECVQDMDHENMFWYRQDPGLGLRLIYFSYDVKMKEKGDIPEGYSVSREKKERFSLILESASTNQTSMYLCASSLRPSYQPQHFGDGTRLSIL.

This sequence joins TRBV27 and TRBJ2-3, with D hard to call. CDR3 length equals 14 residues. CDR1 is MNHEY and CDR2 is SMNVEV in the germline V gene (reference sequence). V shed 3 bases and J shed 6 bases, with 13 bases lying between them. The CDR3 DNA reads TGTGCCAGCAGTTTTAAGGACCCCAGGGATACGCAGTATTTT. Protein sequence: CASSFKDPRDTQYF.

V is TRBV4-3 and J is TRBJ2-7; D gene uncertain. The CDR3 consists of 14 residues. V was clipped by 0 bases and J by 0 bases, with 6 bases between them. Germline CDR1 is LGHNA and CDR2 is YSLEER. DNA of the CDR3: TGCGCCAGCAGCCAAGAGGAGTTCTCCTACGAGCAGTACTTC. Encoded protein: CASSQEEFSYEQYF.

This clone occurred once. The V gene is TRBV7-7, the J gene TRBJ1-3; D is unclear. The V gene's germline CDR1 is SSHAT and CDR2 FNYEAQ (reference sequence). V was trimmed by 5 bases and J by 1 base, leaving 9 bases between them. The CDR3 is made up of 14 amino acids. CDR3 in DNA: TGTGCCAGCAGCCCCGGAACATCTGGAAACACCATATATTTT. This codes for CASSPGTSGNTIYF.

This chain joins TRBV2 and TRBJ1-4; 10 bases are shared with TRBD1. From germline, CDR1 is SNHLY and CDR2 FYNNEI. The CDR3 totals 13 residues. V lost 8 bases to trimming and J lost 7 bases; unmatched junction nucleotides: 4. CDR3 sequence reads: CASARDRGEKLFF. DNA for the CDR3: TGTGCCAGCGCCCGGGACAGGGGTGAAAAACTGTTTTTT.

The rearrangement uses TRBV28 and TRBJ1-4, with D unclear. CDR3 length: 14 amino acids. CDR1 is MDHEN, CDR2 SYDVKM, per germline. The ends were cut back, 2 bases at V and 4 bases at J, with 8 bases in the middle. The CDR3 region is CASSLGGLNEKLFF. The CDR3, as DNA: TGTGCCAGCAGTTTAGGCGGCCTTAATGAAAAACTGTTTTTT.

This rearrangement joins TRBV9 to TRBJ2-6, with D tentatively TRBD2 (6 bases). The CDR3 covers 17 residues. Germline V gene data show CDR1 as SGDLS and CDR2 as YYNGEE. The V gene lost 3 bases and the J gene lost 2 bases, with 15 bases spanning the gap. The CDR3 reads CASSDNRRGTGANVLTF. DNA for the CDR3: TGTGCCAGCAGCGATAATAGACGGGGGACTGGGGCCAACGTCCTGACTTTC.

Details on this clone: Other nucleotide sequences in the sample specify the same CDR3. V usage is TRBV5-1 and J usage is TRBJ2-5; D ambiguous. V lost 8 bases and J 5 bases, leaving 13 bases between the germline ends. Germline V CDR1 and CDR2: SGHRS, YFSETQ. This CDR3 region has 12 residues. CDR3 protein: CASSRVEETQYF. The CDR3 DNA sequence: TGCGCCAGTAGCCGAGTGGAGGAGACCCAGTACTTC. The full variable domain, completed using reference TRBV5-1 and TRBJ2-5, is KAGVTQTPRYLIKTRGQQVTLSCSPISGHRSVSWYQQTPGQGLQFLFEYFSETQRNKGNFPGRFSGRQFSNSRSEMNVSTLELGDSALYLCASSRVEETQYFGPGTRLLVL.

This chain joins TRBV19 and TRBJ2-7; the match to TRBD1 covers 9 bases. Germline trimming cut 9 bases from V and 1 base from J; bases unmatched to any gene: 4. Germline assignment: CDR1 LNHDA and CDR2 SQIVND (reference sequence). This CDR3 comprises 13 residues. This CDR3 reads CASRDRVSYEQYF. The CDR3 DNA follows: TGTGCCAGCCGGGACAGGGTTTCCTACGAGCAGTACTTC.

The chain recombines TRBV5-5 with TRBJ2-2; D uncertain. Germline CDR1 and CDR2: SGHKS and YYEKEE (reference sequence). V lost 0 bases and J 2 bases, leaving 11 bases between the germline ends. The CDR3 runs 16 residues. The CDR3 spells CASSLEGNINTGELFF. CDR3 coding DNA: TGTGCCAGCAGCTTGGAAGGGAATATTAACACCGGGGAGCTGTTTTTT.

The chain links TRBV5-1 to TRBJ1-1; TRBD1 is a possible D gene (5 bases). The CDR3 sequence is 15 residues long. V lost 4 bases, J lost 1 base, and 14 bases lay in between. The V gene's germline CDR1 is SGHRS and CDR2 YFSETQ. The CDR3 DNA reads TGCGCCAGCAGCATCGCCCCTACAGGGAACACTGAAGCTTTCTTT. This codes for CASSIAPTGNTEAFF.

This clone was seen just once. CDR3 nucleotides: TGCAGCGTAGGACAGGGGGTAACTAATGAAAAACTGTTTTTT. Translation gives CSVGQGVTNEKLFF. J is TRBJ1-4 and V is TRBV29-1, with 10 bases that match TRBD1. CDR1 is SQVTM and CDR2 is ANQGSEA in the germline V gene. Losses at the gene ends were 6 bases for V and 1 base for J; bases not matched to a gene: 2. The CDR3 contains 14 residues.

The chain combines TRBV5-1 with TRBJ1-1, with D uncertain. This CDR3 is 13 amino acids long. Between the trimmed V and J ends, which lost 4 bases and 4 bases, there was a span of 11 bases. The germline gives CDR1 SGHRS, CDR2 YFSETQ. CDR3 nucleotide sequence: TGCGCCAGCAGCCGGGCCACGGGCACTGAAGCTTTCTTT. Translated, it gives CASSRATGTEAFF.

The CDR3 coding sequence is TGCGCCAGCAGAAACACGGCAGGGAATAGCAATCAGCCCCAGCATTTT. Its protein is CASRNTAGNSNQPQHF. V and J are TRBV23-1 and TRBJ1-5; TRBD1 might be the D (5 bases). TRBV23-1 is noted as an ORF with a role that remains uncertain. Trimming took off 6 bases at V and 0 bases at J, with 15 bases between the two ends. This CDR3 is 16 amino acids long.

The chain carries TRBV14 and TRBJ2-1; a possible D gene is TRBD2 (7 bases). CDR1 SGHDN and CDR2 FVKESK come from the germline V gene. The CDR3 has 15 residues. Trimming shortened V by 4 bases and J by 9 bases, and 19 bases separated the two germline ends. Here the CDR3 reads CASSPIVGGRGEQFF. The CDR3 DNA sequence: TGTGCCAGCAGCCCGATAGTGGGGGGGCGTGGTGAGCAGTTCTTC.

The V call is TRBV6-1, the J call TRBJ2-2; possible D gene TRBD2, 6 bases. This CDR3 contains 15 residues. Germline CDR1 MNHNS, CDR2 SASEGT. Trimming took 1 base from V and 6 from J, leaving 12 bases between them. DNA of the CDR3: TGTGCCAGCAGTGAAGTTGGGGGGTCGGCCGGGGAGCTGTTTTTT. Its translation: CASSEVGGSAGELFF.

CDR3 DNA sequence: TGTGCCAGCAGCTTAGTGGGCGGGCCACGGGGTGATACGCAGTATTTT. It translates to CASSLVGGPRGDTQYF. This chain links TRBV7-2 with TRBJ2-3; D may be TRBD2 (5 bases). The CDR3 has 16 amino acids. The V and J ends lost 1 base and 6 bases respectively, with 17 bases between them. CDR1 and CDR2 from the germline V gene are SGHTA and FQGNSA.

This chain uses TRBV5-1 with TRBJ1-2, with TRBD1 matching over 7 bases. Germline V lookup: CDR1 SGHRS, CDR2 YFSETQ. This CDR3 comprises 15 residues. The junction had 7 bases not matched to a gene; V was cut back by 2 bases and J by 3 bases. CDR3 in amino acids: CASSLSTRGYYGYTF. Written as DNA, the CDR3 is TGCGCCAGCAGCTTATCAACCAGGGGGTACTATGGCTACACCTTC.

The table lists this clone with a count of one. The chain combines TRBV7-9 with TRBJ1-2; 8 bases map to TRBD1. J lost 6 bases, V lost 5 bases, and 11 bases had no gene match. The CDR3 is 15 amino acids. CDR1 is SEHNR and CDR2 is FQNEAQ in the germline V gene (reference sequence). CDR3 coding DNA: TGTGCCAGCAGCACCTGGACAGGGTCTAATGATGGCTACACCTTC. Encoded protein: CASSTWTGSNDGYTF.

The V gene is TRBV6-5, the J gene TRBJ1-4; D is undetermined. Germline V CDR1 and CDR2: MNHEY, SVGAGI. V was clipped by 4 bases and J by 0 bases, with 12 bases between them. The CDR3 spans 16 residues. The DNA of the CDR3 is TGTGCCAGCAGTTTTCGACACTCTGCAACTAATGAAAAACTGTTTTTT. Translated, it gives CASSFRHSATNEKLFF.

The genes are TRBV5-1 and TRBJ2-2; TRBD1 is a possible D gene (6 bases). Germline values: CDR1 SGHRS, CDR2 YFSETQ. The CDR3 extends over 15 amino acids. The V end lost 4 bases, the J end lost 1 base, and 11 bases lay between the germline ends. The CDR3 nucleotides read TGCGCCAGCAGCATTGGACAGTTGAACACCGGGGAGCTGTTTTTT. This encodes CASSIGQLNTGELFF.